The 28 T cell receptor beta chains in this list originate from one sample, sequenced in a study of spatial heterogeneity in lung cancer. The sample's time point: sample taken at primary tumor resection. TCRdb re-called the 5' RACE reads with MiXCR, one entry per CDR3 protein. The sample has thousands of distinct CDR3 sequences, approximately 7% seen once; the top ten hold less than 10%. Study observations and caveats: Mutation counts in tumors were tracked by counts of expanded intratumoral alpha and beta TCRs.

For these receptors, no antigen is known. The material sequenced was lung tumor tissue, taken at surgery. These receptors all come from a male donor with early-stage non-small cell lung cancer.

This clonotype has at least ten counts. For the CDR3, the DNA is TGCAGTGCGATTGCCGGGACAGTATCCTACGAGCAGTACTTC. Translating it yields CSAIAGTVSYEQYF. The chain links TRBV20-1 to TRBJ2-7, with 7 nucleotides matching TRBD1. The CDR3 is made up of 14 amino acids. J gave up 1 base and V 6 bases, and 9 bases lay outside the gene matches. Germline V gives CDR1 DFQATT, CDR2 SNEGSKA (reference sequence).

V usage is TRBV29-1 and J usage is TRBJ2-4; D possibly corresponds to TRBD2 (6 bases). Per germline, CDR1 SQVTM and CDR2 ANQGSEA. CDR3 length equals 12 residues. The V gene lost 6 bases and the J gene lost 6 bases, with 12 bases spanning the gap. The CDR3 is CSVSGDLNIQYF. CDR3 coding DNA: TGCAGCGTATCGGGAGACCTAAACATTCAGTACTTC.

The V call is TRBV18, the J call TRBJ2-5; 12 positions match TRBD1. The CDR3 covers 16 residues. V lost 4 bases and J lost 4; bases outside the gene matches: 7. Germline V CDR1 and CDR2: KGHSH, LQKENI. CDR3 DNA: TGTGCCAGCTCACACAGTTGGGACAGGGGGCGAGAGACCCAGTACTTC. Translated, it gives CASSHSWDRGRETQYF.

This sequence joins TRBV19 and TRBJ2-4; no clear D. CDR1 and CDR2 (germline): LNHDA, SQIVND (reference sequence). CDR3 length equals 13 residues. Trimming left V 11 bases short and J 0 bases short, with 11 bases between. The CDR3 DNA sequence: TGTGCCGCCAGAGATCTAGCCAAAAACATTCAGTACTTC. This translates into CAARDLAKNIQYF.

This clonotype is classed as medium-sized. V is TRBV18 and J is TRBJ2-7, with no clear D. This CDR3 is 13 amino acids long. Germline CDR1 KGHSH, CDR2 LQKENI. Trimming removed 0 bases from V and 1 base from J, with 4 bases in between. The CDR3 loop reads CASSPPGSYEQYF. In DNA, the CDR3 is TGTGCCAGCTCACCACCGGGTTCCTACGAGCAGTACTTC.

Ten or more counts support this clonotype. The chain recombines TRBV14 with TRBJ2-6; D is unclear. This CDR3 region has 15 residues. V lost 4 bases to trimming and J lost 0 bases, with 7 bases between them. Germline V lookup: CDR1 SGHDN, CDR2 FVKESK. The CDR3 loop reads CASSRAGSGANVLTF. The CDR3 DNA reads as TGTGCCAGCAGCCGGGCAGGCTCTGGGGCCAACGTCCTGACTTTC.

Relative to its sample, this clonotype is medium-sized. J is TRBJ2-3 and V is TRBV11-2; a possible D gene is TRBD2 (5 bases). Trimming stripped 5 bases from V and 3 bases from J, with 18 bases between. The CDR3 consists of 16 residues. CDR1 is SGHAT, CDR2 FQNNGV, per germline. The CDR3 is CASSPGGGDWTDTQYF. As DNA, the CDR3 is TGTGCCAGCAGCCCCGGAGGAGGAGATTGGACAGATACGCAGTATTTT.

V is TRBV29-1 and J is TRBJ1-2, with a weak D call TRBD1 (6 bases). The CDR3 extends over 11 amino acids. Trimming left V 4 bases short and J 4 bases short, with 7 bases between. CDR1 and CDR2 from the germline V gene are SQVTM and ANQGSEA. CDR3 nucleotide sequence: TGCAGCGTTGTAGGGGGCTATGGCTACACCTTC. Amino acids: CSVVGGYGYTF. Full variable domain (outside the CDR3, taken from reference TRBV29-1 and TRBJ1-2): SAVISQKPSRDICQRGTSLTIQCQVDSQVTMMFWYRQQPGQSLTLIATANQGSEATYESGFVIDKFPISRPNLTFSTLTVSNMSPEDSSIYLCSVVGGYGYTFGSGTRLTVV.

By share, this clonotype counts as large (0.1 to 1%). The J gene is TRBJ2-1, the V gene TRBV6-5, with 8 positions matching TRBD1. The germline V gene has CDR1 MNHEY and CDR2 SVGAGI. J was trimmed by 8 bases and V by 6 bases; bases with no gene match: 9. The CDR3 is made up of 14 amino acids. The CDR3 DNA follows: TGTGCCAGCAGAGCCGGGACAGGCCGGCATGAGCAGTTCTTC. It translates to CASRAGTGRHEQFF.

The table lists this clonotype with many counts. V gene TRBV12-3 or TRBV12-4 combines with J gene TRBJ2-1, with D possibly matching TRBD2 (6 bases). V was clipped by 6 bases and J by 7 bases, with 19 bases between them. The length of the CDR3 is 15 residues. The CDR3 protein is CASSRTNSLGNEQFF. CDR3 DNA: TGTGCCAGCAGCCGGACTAACTCCCTGGGAAATGAGCAGTTCTTC.

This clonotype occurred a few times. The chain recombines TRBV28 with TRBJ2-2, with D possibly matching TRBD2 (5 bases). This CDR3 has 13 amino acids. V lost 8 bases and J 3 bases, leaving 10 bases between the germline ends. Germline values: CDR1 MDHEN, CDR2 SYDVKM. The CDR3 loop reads CASSRRDTGELFF. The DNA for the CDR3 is TGTGCCAGCTCCAGGCGGGACACCGGGGAGCTGTTTTTT.

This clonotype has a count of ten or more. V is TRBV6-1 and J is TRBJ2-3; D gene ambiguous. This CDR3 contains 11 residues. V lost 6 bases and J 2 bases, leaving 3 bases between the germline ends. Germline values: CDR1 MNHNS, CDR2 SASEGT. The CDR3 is CASRYTDTQYF. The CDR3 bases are TGTGCCAGCAGGTACACAGATACGCAGTATTTT.

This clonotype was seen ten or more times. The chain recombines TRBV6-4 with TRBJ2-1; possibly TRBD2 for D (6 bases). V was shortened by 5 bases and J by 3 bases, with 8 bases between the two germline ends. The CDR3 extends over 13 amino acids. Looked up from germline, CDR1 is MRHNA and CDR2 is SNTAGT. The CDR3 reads CASSPGDYNEQFF. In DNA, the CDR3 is TGTGCCAGCAGTCCGGGAGACTACAATGAGCAGTTCTTC.

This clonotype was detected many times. CDR3 residues: CASSQRGGGPIREKLFF. CDR3 bases: TGCGCCAGCAGCCAACGGGGTGGGGGCCCAATTAGGGAAAAACTGTTTTTT. V is TRBV4-1 and J is TRBJ1-4, with D perhaps TRBD1 (6 bases). The CDR3 is made up of 17 amino acids. Germline CDR1 reads MGHRA; CDR2 reads YSYEKL. The ends were cut back, 2 bases at V and 8 bases at J, with 21 bases in the middle.

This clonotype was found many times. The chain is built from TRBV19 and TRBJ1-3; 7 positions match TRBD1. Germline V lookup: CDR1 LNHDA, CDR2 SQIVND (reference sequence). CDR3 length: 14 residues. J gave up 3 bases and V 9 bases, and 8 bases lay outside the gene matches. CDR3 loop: CASQGQLDGNTIYF. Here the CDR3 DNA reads TGTGCCAGCCAGGGACAGCTCGATGGAAACACCATATATTTT.

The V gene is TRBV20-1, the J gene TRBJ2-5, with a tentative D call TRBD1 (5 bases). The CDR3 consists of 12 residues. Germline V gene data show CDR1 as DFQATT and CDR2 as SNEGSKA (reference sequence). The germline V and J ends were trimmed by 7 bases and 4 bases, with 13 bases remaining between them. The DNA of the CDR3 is TGCAGTGTTTCAGGGCTGGGAGAGACCCAGTACTTC. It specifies CSVSGLGETQYF.

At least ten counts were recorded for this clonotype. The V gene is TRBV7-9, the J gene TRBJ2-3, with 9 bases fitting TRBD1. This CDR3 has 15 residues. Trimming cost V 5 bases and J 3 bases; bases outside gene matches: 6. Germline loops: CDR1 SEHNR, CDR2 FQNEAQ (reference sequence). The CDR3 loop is CASSIGQGWTDTQYF. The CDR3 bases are TGTGCCAGCAGCATAGGACAGGGGTGGACAGATACGCAGTATTTT. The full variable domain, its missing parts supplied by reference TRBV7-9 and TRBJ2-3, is DTGVSQNPRHKITKRGQNVTFRCDPISEHNRLYWYRQTLGQGPEFLTYFQNEAQLEKSRLLSDRFSAERPKGSFSTLEIQRTEQGDSAMYLCASSIGQGWTDTQYFGPGTRLTVL.

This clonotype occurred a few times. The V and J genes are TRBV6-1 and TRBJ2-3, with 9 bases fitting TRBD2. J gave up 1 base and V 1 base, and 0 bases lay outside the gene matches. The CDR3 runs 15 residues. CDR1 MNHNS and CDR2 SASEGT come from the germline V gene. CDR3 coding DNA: TGTGCCAGCAGTGAAGAGCGGGGGGGCACAGATACGCAGTATTTT. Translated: CASSEERGGTDTQYF.

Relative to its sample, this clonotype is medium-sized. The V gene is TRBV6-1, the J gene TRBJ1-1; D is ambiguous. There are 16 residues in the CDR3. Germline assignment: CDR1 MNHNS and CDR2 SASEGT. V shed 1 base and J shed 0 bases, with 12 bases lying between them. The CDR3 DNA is TGTGCCAGCAGTGAAGGGGGTCCACCCCTGAACACTGAAGCTTTCTTT. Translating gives CASSEGGPPLNTEAFF.

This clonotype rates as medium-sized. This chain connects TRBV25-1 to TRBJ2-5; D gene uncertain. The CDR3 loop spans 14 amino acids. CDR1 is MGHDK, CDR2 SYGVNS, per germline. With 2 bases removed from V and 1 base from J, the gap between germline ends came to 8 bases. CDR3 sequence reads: CASSEAWSQETQYF. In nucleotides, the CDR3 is TGTGCCAGCAGTGAAGCGTGGTCCCAAGAGACCCAGTACTTC.

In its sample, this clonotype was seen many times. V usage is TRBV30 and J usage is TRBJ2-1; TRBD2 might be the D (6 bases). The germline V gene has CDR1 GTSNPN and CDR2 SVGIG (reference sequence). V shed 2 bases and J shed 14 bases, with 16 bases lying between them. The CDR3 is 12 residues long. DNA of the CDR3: TGTGCCTGGAGTCGAGTGGGGACGGGGGAGTTCTTC. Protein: CAWSRVGTGEFF.

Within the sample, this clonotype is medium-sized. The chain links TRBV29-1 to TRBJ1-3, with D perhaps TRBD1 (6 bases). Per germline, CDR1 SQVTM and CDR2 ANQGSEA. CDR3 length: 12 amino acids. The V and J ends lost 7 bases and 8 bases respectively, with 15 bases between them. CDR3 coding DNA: TGCAGCGCGAGGGGGGAAGGGGACACCATATATTTT. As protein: CSARGEGDTIYF.

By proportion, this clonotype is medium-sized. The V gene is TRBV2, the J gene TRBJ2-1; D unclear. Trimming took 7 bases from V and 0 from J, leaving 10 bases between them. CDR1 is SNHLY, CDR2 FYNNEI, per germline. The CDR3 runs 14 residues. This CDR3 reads CASILGPSYNEQFF. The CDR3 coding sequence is TGTGCCAGCATACTGGGCCCCTCCTACAATGAGCAGTTCTTC.

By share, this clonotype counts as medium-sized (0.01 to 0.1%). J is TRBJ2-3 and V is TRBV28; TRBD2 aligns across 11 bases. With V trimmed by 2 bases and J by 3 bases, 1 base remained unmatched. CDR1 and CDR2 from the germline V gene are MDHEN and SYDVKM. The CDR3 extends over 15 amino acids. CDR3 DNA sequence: TGTGCCAGCAGTTTACTAGCGGGAGGAACAGATACGCAGTATTTT. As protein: CASSLLAGGTDTQYF.

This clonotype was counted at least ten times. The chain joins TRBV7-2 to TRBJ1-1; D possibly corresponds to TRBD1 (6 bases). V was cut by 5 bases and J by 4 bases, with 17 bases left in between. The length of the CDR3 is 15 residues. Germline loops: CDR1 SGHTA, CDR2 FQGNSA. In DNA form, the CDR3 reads TGTGCCAGCAGCCCCCGCTGGCTACAGGGCACTGAAGCTTTCTTT. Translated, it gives CASSPRWLQGTEAFF.

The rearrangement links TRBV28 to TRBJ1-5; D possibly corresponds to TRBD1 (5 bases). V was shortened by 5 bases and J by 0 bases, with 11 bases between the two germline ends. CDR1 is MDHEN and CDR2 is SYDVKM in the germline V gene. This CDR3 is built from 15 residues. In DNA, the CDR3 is TGTGCCAGCAGTAACTCGGGGGTTAGCAATCAGCCCCAGCATTTT. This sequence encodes CASSNSGVSNQPQHF.

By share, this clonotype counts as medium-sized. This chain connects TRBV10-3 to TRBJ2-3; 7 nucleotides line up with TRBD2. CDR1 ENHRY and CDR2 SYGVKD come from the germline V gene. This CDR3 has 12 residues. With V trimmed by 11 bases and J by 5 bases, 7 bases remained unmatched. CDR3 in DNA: TGTGCCCATCGGGGGGAGGGAGATACGCAGTATTTT. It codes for CAHRGEGDTQYF.

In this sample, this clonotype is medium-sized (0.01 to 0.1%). Here the CDR3 reads CASSRQPGGTDTQYF. In DNA, the CDR3 is TGTGCCAGCAGTCGTCAACCAGGGGGGACAGATACGCAGTATTTT. This chain links TRBV6-2 or TRBV6-3 with TRBJ2-3; D might be TRBD1 (7 bases). From germline, CDR1 is MNHEY and CDR2 SVGEGT. This CDR3 region has 15 residues. The V and J ends lost 5 bases and 3 bases respectively, with 15 bases between them.